This T cell receptor beta chain was obtained from a study of shared clonotypes between healthy human individuals. This table comes from immunoSEQ multiplex PCR, and its TCRdb copy is limited to in-frame clones, with some not included. The table includes 950,000 to 1,100,000 clones, 65% to 80% detected once. Germline V gene sequence: CDR1 ENHRY, CDR2 SYGVKD. The V end lost 8 bases, the J end lost 4 bases, and 16 bases lay between the germline ends. The CDR3 has 14 residues. Notes on the study in general: Inspection by rarefaction showed sorted-subset sequencing to be incomplete despite large depth.

As for this clone: Its target is unknown.

The specimen was memory CD4+ T cells sorted from blood. Subset given: CD45RA-negative fraction. V is TRBV10-3 and J is TRBJ2-3; D might be TRBD2 (7 bases). The sequence was collected from a man aged 18-30 years in good health. The CDR3 reads CAIGVGGGADTQYF. DNA of the CDR3: TGTGCCATCGGGGTAGGGGGGGGCGCAGATACGCAGTATTTT.